Sequencing of this T cell receptor (beta chain) was carried out in a study of blood T cell repertoires in COVID-19. Enrollees, about 18 to 89 years old, lived in around 23 US areas. The study assigned cohorts using participant-reported clinical history. Resolution of symptoms, clearance, or two negative PCRs was present in recovered Cohort 3 donors. Original analysis: From reference gene primer amplification, estimates of nucleated cell counts were derived. The assay was immunoSEQ multiplex PCR, and TCRdb's table has in-frame clones only and misses some. The V and J calls and the clone size are those of that table, but D and trimming were determined from the DNA. This table has 150,000 to 200,000 clones, 70% to 90% appearing once. Trimming removed 5 bases from V and 8 bases from J, with 21 bases in between. CDR3 size: 16 residues. Per germline, CDR1 SGHAT and CDR2 FQDESV (reference sequence).

The chain couples TRBV11-1 to TRBJ1-4; a weak D match, TRBD1 (5 bases). This clonotype was sampled from a man in his forties who had recovered from COVID-19. The specimen sequenced was PBMCs or T cells enriched from blood (not recorded which). The CDR3 coding sequence is TGTGCCAGCAGCAGTAGGATCGGCGGTGCAGGGGAAAAACTGTTTTTT. Its protein product is CASSSRIGGAGEKLFF.